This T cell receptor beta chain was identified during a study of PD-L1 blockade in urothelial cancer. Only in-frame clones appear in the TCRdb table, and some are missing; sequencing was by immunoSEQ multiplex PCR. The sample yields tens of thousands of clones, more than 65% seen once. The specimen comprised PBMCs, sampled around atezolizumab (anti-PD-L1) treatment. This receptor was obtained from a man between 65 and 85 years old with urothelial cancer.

The CDR3: CASSPAGYEQYF. In DNA, the CDR3 is TGTGCCAGCAGCCCGGCGGGCTACGAGCAGTACTTC. V usage is TRBV7-8 and J usage is TRBJ2-7; tentatively, D is TRBD2 (5 bases). Germline values: CDR1 SGHVS, CDR2 FQNEAQ. This CDR3 region has 12 residues. V lost 5 bases to trimming and J lost 3 bases, with 8 bases between them.